This entry lists 12 T cell receptor beta chains sequenced from one sample in a study of T cell responses to AZD1222 COVID-19 vaccine. TCRdb's copy holds only in-frame clones and misses some; the assay was immunoSEQ multiplex PCR. Of 100,000 to 130,000 clones in the sample, about 85% are singletons; the top ten hold around 4.5%. The input for sequencing was peripheral blood, taken on day 0 of AZD1222 vaccination. These receptors came from an adult in good health.

The chain is built from TRBV5-6 and TRBJ1-6, with D maybe TRBD1 (6 bases). V gave up 4 bases and J gave up 15 bases, with 14 bases separating them. Germline V gene data show CDR1 as SGHDT and CDR2 as YYEEEE. The CDR3 totals 12 residues. The CDR3 bases are TGTGCCAGCAGCAAACTAACAGGGCTCCTCCACTTT. Protein product: CASSKLTGLLHF.

The chain is built from TRBV7-3 and TRBJ2-1; TRBD2 is a possible D gene (5 bases). Germline V gives CDR1 SGHTA, CDR2 FQGTGA. CDR3 length: 15 amino acids. Between the trimmed V and J ends, which lost 0 bases and 8 bases, there was a span of 14 bases. The CDR3 sequence is CASSLTRAAIHEQFF. CDR3 bases: TGTGCCAGCAGCTTAACGAGGGCCGCGATACATGAGCAGTTCTTC.

The V and J genes are TRBV3-1 (or the pseudogene TRBV3-2) and TRBJ1-2, with TRBD1 as a possible D gene (6 bases). V was clipped by 0 bases and J by 8 bases, with 16 bases between them. Germline V gene data show CDR1 as LGHDT and CDR2 as YNNKEL (reference sequence). This CDR3 is 15 amino acids long. Written as DNA, the CDR3 is TGTGCCAGCAGCCAAGATAGTGTACAGGGCACCGGCTACACCTTC. This sequence encodes CASSQDSVQGTGYTF.

The chain carries TRBV4-3 and TRBJ2-2; 10 bases map to TRBD1. Per germline, CDR1 LGHNA and CDR2 YSLEER. V gave up 3 bases and J gave up 5 bases; unmatched junction bases: 9. The CDR3 has 17 residues. CDR3 sequence (DNA): TGCGCCAGCAGCCAGAATTTAGGACAGGGGGGAACCGGGGAGCTGTTTTTT. Its translation: CASSQNLGQGGTGELFF.

J is TRBJ2-1 and V is TRBV11-3; weak D call: TRBD2 (5 bases). CDR1 and CDR2 (germline): SGHNT, YENEEA. V dropped 5 bases and J dropped 6 bases, with 14 bases sitting between them. This CDR3 comprises 14 residues. The CDR3 nucleotides are TGTGCCAGCAGCCGCGCAGTAGAGGGCAATGAGCAGTTCTTC. This codes for CASSRAVEGNEQFF.

This clone was seen a few times. For the CDR3, the DNA is TGTGCCAGCAGCAAACTCCCAGGGATGGGGGTGAATCAGCCCCAGCATTTT. Its translation is CASSKLPGMGVNQPQHF. J is TRBJ1-5 and V is TRBV21-1. TRBV21-1 is a pseudogene segment. The CDR3 covers 17 residues.

The chain uses TRBV6-1 and TRBJ1-2; 9 bases match TRBD1. Germline lookup yields CDR1 MNHNS and CDR2 SASEGT. This CDR3 has 17 residues. V lost 0 bases and J lost 4; bases outside the gene matches: 9. CDR3 bases: TGTGCCAGCAGTGAAGCGCCAACTGGGACAGGGAGCTATGGCTACACCTTC. Translation gives CASSEAPTGTGSYGYTF.

CDR3 DNA: TGCGCCAGCAAGGAAAGGGGTCAGCCCCAGCATTTT. Protein product: CASKERGQPQHF. V is TRBV10-1 and J is TRBJ1-5; tentative D call: TRBD1 (5 bases). CDR1 is WNHNN and CDR2 is SYGVQD in the germline V gene (reference sequence). The CDR3 runs to 12 residues. V lost 7 bases and J lost 6, with 10 bases in between.

The chain has TRBV9 and TRBJ1-5; D is unclear. V dropped 4 bases and J dropped 3 bases, with 8 bases sitting between them. The CDR3 runs to 13 residues. The V gene's germline CDR1 is SGDLS and CDR2 YYNGEE. In DNA, the CDR3 is TGTGCCAGCAGCTCAGGCTTCAATCAGCCCCAGCATTTT. Protein product: CASSSGFNQPQHF.

This clone has a handful of counts. The gene calls are TRBV28 and TRBJ1-1, with D possibly matching TRBD1 (5 bases). The CDR3 has 13 residues. Germline V gene sequence: CDR1 MDHEN, CDR2 SYDVKM. V lost 8 bases, J lost 4 bases, and 14 bases lay in between. The CDR3 region has the DNA TGTGCCAGCCCAGGGCTACCACTCACTGAAGCTTTCTTT. Amino acids: CASPGLPLTEAFF.

The CDR3 sequence: CSVRRQENTEAFF. In nucleotides, the CDR3 is TGCAGCGTAAGGCGACAGGAGAACACTGAAGCTTTCTTT. The rearrangement links TRBV29-1 to TRBJ1-1; D is perhaps TRBD1 (6 bases). Trimming took off 6 bases at V and 1 base at J, with 12 bases between the two ends. In germline, CDR1 is SQVTM, CDR2 ANQGSEA. The CDR3 has 13 residues. Combining the CDR3 with reference TRBV29-1 and TRBJ1-1 gives the whole variable domain SAVISQKPSRDICQRGTSLTIQCQVDSQVTMMFWYRQQPGQSLTLIATANQGSEATYESGFVIDKFPISRPNLTFSTLTVSNMSPEDSSIYLCSVRRQENTEAFFGQGTRLTVV.

The CDR3 loop reads CASSEQGGGLGTF. DNA for the CDR3: TGTGCCAGCAGTGAACAAGGGGGAGGGCTCGGGACCTTC. The chain uses TRBV6-1 and TRBJ1-2, with D possibly TRBD1 on 6 matching bases. V was pared by 2 bases and J by 14 bases, with 18 bases between. This CDR3 region has 13 residues. In germline, CDR1 is MNHNS, CDR2 SASEGT.